Reported below is one T cell receptor (beta chain). The sample originates from a study of OX40 agonist ivuxolimab in advanced cancers. Some clones are missing from TCRdb's copy, which holds only in-frame ones; the method was immunoSEQ multiplex PCR. This sample yields approximately 61,000 clones, of which roughly nine tenths are seen a single time; approximately 0.33% belongs to the top ten. Trimming cost V 5 bases and J 4 bases, with 20 bases left between them. The CDR3 consists of 16 residues. Germline CDR1 reads SEHNR; CDR2 reads FQNEAQ (reference sequence). The input for sequencing was CD4+ or CD8+ T cells sorted from blood, taken in a trial of the OX40 agonist ivuxolimab. V gene TRBV7-9 combines with J gene TRBJ1-1; weak D call: TRBD1 (6 bases). The clonotype originates from an adult with an advanced solid tumor such as melanoma, head and neck, liver or kidney cancer. CDR3 DNA: TGTGCCAGCAGCCAGAGAGGACAGCATATGGGCACTGAAGCTTTCTTT. Encoded protein: CASSQRGQHMGTEAFF. The full variable domain, with the rest looked up from reference TRBV7-9 and TRBJ1-1, is DTGVSQNPRHKITKRGQNVTFRCDPISEHNRLYWYRQTLGQGPEFLTYFQNEAQLEKSRLLSDRFSAERPKGSFSTLEIQRTEQGDSAMYLCASSQRGQHMGTEAFFGQGTRLTVV.